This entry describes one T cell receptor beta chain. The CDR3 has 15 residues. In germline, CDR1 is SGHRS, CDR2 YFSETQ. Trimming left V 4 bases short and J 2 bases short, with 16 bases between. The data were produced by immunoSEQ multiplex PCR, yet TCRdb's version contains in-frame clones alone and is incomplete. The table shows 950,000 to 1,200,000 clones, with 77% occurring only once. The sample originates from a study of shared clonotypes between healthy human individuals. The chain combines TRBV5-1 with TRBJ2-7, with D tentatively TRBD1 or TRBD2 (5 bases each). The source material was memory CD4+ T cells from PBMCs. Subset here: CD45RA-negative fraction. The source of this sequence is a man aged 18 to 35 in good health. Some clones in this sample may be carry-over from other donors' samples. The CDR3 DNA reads TGCGCCAGCAGCGCCTCCGGGACCGAGACCTACGAGCAGTACTTC. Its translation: CASSASGTETYEQYF.